The clone carrying this TCR beta chain was seen only once. With 4 bases clipped from V and 4 bases from J, the junction kept 9 bases outside the gene matches. Per germline, CDR1 MGHRA and CDR2 YSYEKL. The CDR3 has 15 residues. Data came from immunoSEQ multiplex PCR; TCRdb stores just in-frame clones and leaves some out. This repertoire shows 300,000 to 400,000 clones, around nine tenths found once; its top ten account for roughly 5%. The data originate from a study of blood T cell repertoires in COVID-19. The clonotype comes from a man in his sixties who had recovered from COVID-19. Sequencing was done on a sample of PBMCs or T cells enriched from blood (not recorded which). The V gene is TRBV4-1, the J gene TRBJ1-2, with 7 bases aligning to TRBD1. The CDR3 nucleotides are TGCGCCAGCAGCCCCACCATTGACAGGGCCTATGGCTACACCTTC. It encodes CASSPTIDRAYGYTF.